This TCR beta chain was documented in a study of technical replicates of blood from a few donors. Here immunoSEQ multiplex PCR was the method, and the copy in TCRdb shows in-frame clones only, minus some. The table includes tens of thousands of clones, over 90% detected once. The clonotype comes from a human donor in good health. Some clones in this sample may be carry-over from other donors' samples. Sequenced material: PBMCs.

DNA of the CDR3: TGTGCCAGCAGCCCACTTCCGGCCCTGCGGGAAAAACTGTTTTTT. Translation: CASSPLPALREKLFF. V and J are TRBV9 and TRBJ1-4; D is ambiguous. The germline CDR1 and CDR2 sequences are SGDLS and YYNGEE. The germline V and J ends were trimmed by 4 bases and 8 bases, with 18 bases remaining between them. This CDR3 has 15 residues.